Each of the 21 T cell receptor beta chains below was sequenced from the same sample in a study of blood T cell repertoires in COVID-19. The table came from immunoSEQ multiplex PCR; TCRdb's copy has only in-frame clones and leaves some out. Of around 100,000 clones in the sample, around nine tenths were seen once. The sample taken for sequencing was peripheral blood. The source is a man aged 45-60 years with active or convalescent COVID-19.

V is TRBV2 and J is TRBJ1-2; weak D call: TRBD1 (5 bases). Germline-derived CDR1 and CDR2 are SNHLY and FYNNEI. This CDR3 has 12 amino acids. V dropped 6 bases and J dropped 4 bases, with 9 bases sitting between them. The CDR3 sequence is CASRTDSYGYTF. CDR3 in DNA: TGTGCCAGCAGGACAGACAGCTATGGCTACACCTTC. Variable domain in full (rest from reference TRBV2 and TRBJ1-2): EPEVTQTPSHQVTQMGQEVILRCVPISNHLYFYWYRQILGQKVEFLVSFYNNEISEKSEIFDDQFSVERPDGSNFTLKIRSTKLEDSAMYFCASRTDSYGYTFGSGTRLTVV.

The chain uses TRBV7-2 and TRBJ2-7; 10 bases map to TRBD2. With 5 bases clipped from V and 1 base from J, the junction kept 11 bases outside the gene matches. This CDR3 has 17 residues. Looked up from germline, CDR1 is SGHTA and CDR2 is FQGNSA. Written as DNA, the CDR3 is TGTGCCAGCAGCCTTCGAGGGCTAGCGGGGGCATCCTACGAGCAGTACGTC. It codes for CASSLRGLAGASYEQYV.

The chain is built from TRBV11-3 and TRBJ2-5; 8 positions agree with TRBD2. CDR3 length: 16 amino acids. Trimming at V came to 3 bases and at J to 4 bases, leaving 10 bases not matched to a gene. Germline CDR1 SGHNT, CDR2 YENEEA. This chain's CDR3 is CASSLTSGGALETQYF. CDR3 nucleotides: TGTGCCAGCAGCTTGACTTCCGGGGGGGCCTTAGAGACCCAGTACTTC.

The J gene is TRBJ1-2, the V gene TRBV3-1 (or the pseudogene TRBV3-2); no firm D call. Germline V lookup: CDR1 LGHDT, CDR2 YNNKEL (reference sequence). V shed 0 bases and J shed 7 bases, with 12 bases lying between them. The CDR3 has 14 residues. The CDR3 loop is CASSQDLAVPGYTF. The CDR3 DNA reads as TGTGCCAGCAGCCAAGATTTGGCAGTCCCTGGCTACACCTTC.

The genes are TRBV7-2 and TRBJ2-3; no firm D call. Germline V gene data show CDR1 as SGHTA and CDR2 as FQGNSA. Trimming pared 1 base from V and 1 base from J, leaving 12 bases between. The CDR3 consists of 16 residues. CDR3 in amino acids: CASSLGLHIRTDTQYF. For the CDR3, the DNA is TGTGCCAGCAGCTTAGGACTCCATATCCGCACAGATACGCAGTATTTT.

The genes are TRBV7-9 and TRBJ1-6, with a tentative D call TRBD1 (6 bases). The V gene's germline CDR1 is SEHNR and CDR2 FQNEAQ (reference sequence). The CDR3 is 15 amino acids. V was pared by 4 bases and J by 7 bases, with 14 bases between. As DNA, the CDR3 is TGTGCCAGCAGCTGGGGAACAGGGAGCAATTCACCCCTCCACTTT. Translated: CASSWGTGSNSPLHF.

The V and J genes are TRBV5-1 and TRBJ2-5; 10 nucleotides match TRBD2. The CDR3 extends over 14 amino acids. Germline loops: CDR1 SGHRS, CDR2 YFSETQ. J was trimmed by 5 bases and V by 5 bases; bases with no gene match: 6. The CDR3 nucleotides read TGCGCCAGCAGATTCCTAGCGGGGGACGAGACCCAGTACTTC. This translates into CASRFLAGDETQYF.

The rearrangement links TRBV28 to TRBJ2-7; D is perhaps TRBD2 (6 bases). CDR3 size: 14 residues. Trimming shortened V by 6 bases and J by 1 base, and 13 bases separated the two germline ends. Germline CDR1 reads MDHEN; CDR2 reads SYDVKM. CDR3 nucleotides: TGTGCCAGCAGACCCGGGACTCCGTCCTACGAGCAGTACTTC. It translates to CASRPGTPSYEQYF.

For the CDR3, the DNA is TGTGCCAGCTCACCAAACAGGGGAACACAAGGCGACACTGAAGCTTTCTTT. Translated, it gives CASSPNRGTQGDTEAFF. This chain joins TRBV18 and TRBJ1-1; the match to TRBD1 covers 7 bases. CDR3 length: 17 amino acids. V dropped 2 bases and J dropped 3; count of bases not matched to a gene: 12. The germline V gene encodes CDR1 KGHSH and CDR2 LQKENI.

The chain links TRBV19 to TRBJ1-3, with D possibly matching TRBD1 (5 bases). The length of the CDR3 is 15 residues. Trimming shortened V by 4 bases and J by 3 bases, and 13 bases separated the two germline ends. Germline V gene lookup returns CDR1 LNHDA and CDR2 SQIVND (reference sequence). The CDR3 sequence: CASSTLGRDGNTIYF. In DNA form, the CDR3 reads TGTGCCAGTAGTACCCTCGGCAGGGATGGAAACACCATATATTTT.

This chain uses TRBV12-5 with TRBJ1-5; 10 bases are a match to TRBD1. The CDR3 runs 19 residues. The germline CDR1 and CDR2 sequences are LGHNT and FRNRAP. The V and J ends lost 3 bases and 0 bases, in that order; junction bases with no gene match: 11. For the CDR3, the DNA is TGTGCTAGTGGTTTTAGACAGGGGGCGCGAGGGGATAGCAATCAGCCCCAGCATTTT. Amino acids: CASGFRQGARGDSNQPQHF.

The chain links TRBV3-1 (or the pseudogene TRBV3-2) to TRBJ1-1; D is unclear. CDR1 LGHDT and CDR2 YNNKEL come from the germline V gene (reference sequence). The CDR3 covers 15 residues. Trimming stripped 4 bases from V and 3 bases from J, with 15 bases between. CDR3 coding DNA: TGTGCCAGCAGCCCCAGAGGTGGGTTGGACACTGAAGCTTTCTTT. As protein: CASSPRGGLDTEAFF.

The chain uses TRBV18 and TRBJ2-1; no clear D gene. This CDR3 has 13 residues. V lost 1 base, J lost 4 bases, and 5 bases lay in between. Germline CDR1 KGHSH, CDR2 LQKENI. The CDR3 DNA reads TGTGCCAGCTCACCACAGGAGTACAATGAGCAGTTCTTC. Translation: CASSPQEYNEQFF.

The genes are TRBV12-3 or TRBV12-4 and TRBJ2-5, with TRBD1 as a possible D gene (6 bases). The CDR3 has 13 amino acids. Deletions cut 2 bases from V and 5 bases from J, with 9 bases between. DNA of the CDR3: TGTGCCAGCAGTTTAACAGGGATGGAGACCCAGTACTTC. This encodes CASSLTGMETQYF.

This chain links TRBV6-2 or TRBV6-3 with TRBJ2-3, with D perhaps TRBD2 (6 bases). This CDR3 spans 14 amino acids. Germline CDR1 and CDR2: MNHEY and SVGEGT. Deletions cut 1 base from V and 4 bases from J, with 9 bases between. This CDR3 is CASSYFSGPDTQYF. As DNA, the CDR3 is TGTGCCAGCAGTTACTTTAGCGGCCCAGATACGCAGTATTTT.

This chain links TRBV5-1 with TRBJ2-5, with 10 bases aligning to TRBD1. V lost 4 bases and J lost 6; bases outside the gene matches: 3. CDR1 is SGHRS and CDR2 is YFSETQ in the germline V gene. This CDR3 comprises 13 residues. The CDR3 here is CASSGGQGKTQYF. The CDR3, as DNA: TGCGCCAGCAGCGGGGGACAGGGGAAGACCCAGTACTTC.

This clone has a single count. V gene TRBV12-3 or TRBV12-4 combines with J gene TRBJ1-4; D ambiguous. The CDR3 extends over 13 amino acids. Trimming pared 1 base from V and 10 bases from J, leaving 10 bases between. The CDR3 bases are TGTGCCAGCAGTTTAGGGGCAGACGGAAAACTGTTTTTT. Protein: CASSLGADGKLFF.

The chain recombines TRBV6-4 with TRBJ1-1; D is unresolved. The germline CDR1 and CDR2 sequences are MRHNA and SNTAGT. Trimming removed 2 bases from V and 4 bases from J, with 8 bases in between. There are 13 residues in the CDR3. The CDR3, as DNA: TGTGCCAGCAGTGACCGCAGTGGCACTGAAGCTTTCTTT. Protein product: CASSDRSGTEAFF.

The rearrangement links TRBV10-3 to TRBJ2-5; the match to TRBD1 covers 7 bases. V was pared by 11 bases and J by 3 bases, with 6 bases of the junction left unmatched. The V gene's germline CDR1 is ENHRY and CDR2 SYGVKD. The CDR3 spans 12 residues. CDR3 sequence (DNA): TGTGCCTCCCACGGACAGGAAGAGACCCAGTACTTC. This encodes CASHGQEETQYF.

This clone has a handful of counts. The chain is built from TRBV6-5 and TRBJ1-5, with D unclear. The V end lost 6 bases, the J end lost 0 bases, and 12 bases lay between the germline ends. The germline gives CDR1 MNHEY, CDR2 SVGAGI. The CDR3 has 15 residues. The CDR3 sequence is CASSEGPYSNQPQHF. The CDR3 nucleotides read TGTGCCAGCAGCGAGGGCCCCTATAGCAATCAGCCCCAGCATTTT.

The chain employs TRBV19 and TRBJ1-2, with 11 bases aligning to TRBD1. This CDR3 comprises 17 residues. Germline V CDR1 and CDR2: LNHDA, SQIVND (reference sequence). V dropped 4 bases and J dropped 5; count of bases not matched to a gene: 12. The CDR3 region is CASSNSLRTGGRYGYTF. The CDR3 DNA follows: TGTGCCAGTAGTAACTCCTTAAGGACAGGGGGCCGTTATGGCTACACCTTC.